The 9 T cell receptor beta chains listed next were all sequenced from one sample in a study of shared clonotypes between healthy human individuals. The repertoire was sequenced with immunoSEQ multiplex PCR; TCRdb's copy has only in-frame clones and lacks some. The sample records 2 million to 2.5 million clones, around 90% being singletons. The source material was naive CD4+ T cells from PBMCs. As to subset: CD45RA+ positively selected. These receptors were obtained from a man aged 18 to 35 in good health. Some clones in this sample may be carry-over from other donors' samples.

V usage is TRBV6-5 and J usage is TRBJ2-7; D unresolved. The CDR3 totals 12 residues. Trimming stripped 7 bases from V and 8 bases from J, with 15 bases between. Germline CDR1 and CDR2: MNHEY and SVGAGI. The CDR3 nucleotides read TGTGCCAGCAAGAAGACACCCTCCCAGCAGTACTTC. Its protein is CASKKTPSQQYF.

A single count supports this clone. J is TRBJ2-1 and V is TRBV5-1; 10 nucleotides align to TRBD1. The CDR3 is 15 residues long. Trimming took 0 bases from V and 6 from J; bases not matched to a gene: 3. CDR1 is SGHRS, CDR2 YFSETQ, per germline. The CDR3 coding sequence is TGCGCCAGCAGCTTGGAAGGGGACAGGGGCAATGAGCAGTTCTTC. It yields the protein CASSLEGDRGNEQFF.

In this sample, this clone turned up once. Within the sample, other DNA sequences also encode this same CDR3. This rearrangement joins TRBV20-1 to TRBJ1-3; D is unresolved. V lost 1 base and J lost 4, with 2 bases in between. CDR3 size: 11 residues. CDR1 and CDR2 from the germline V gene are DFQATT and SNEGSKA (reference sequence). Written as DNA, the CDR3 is TGCAGTGCTAGAGTAGGAAACACCATATATTTT. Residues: CSARVGNTIYF.

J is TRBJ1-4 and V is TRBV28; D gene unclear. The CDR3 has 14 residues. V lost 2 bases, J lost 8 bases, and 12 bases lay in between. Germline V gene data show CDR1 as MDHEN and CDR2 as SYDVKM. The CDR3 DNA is TGTGCCAGCAGTTTAACTGAGATACACGAAAAACTGTTTTTT. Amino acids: CASSLTEIHEKLFF.

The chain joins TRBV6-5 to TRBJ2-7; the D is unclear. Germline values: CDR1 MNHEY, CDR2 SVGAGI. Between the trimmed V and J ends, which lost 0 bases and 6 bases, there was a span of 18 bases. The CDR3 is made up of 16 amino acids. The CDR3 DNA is TGTGCCAGCAGTTACTCGCAGTGGGCTAAAGGGTTCGAGCAGTACTTC. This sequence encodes CASSYSQWAKGFEQYF.

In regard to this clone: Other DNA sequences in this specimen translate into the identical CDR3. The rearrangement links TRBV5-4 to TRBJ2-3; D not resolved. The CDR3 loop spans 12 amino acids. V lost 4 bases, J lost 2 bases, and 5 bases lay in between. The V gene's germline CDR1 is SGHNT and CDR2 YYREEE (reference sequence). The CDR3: CASSPTTDTQYF. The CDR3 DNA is TGTGCCAGCAGCCCGACCACAGATACGCAGTATTTT.

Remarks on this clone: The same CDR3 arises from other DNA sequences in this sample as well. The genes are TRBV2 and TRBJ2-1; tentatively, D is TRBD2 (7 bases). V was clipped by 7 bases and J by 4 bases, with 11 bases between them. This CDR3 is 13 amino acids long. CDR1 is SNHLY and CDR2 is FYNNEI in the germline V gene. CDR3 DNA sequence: TGTGCCAGCAAAGGGGGGGTATACAATGAGCAGTTCTTC. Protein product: CASKGGVYNEQFF.

This chain's CDR3 is CASSTGRRVDGYGYTF. CDR3 DNA sequence: TGTGCCAGTAGCACGGGACGGCGAGTGGATGGTTATGGCTACACCTTC. This chain links TRBV19 with TRBJ1-2; D might be TRBD1 (5 bases). The CDR3 is made up of 16 amino acids. In germline, CDR1 is LNHDA, CDR2 SQIVND (reference sequence). V was pared by 6 bases and J by 5 bases, with 22 bases between.

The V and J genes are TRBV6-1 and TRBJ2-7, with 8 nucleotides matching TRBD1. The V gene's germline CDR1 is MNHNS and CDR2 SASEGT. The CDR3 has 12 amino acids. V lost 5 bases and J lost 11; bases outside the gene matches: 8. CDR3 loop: CASSPGTGQEYF. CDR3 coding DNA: TGTGCCAGCAGTCCCGGGACAGGACAGGAGTACTTC.